These 21 T cell receptor beta chains originate from one sample sequenced in a study of cytomegalovirus exposure and HLA in healthy donors. PCR primers comprised 60 Vbeta and 13 Jbeta primers. Here immunoSEQ multiplex PCR was the method, and the copy in TCRdb shows in-frame clones only, minus some. The sample lists roughly 100,000 clones, about three quarters seen once, with 5% to 6.5% in the top ten. The source material was PBMCs. The receptors here all came from a man aged 55-75 years in good health and CMV-seropositive.

This clone has only one observation. The V and J genes are TRBV7-2 and TRBJ2-7; 7 nucleotides agree with TRBD2. Germline V gives CDR1 SGHTA, CDR2 FQGNSA. The CDR3 is 15 residues long. With V trimmed by 5 bases and J by 3 bases, 10 bases remained unmatched. The CDR3 protein is CASSPSAGEGYEQYF. CDR3 DNA sequence: TGTGCCAGCAGCCCTTCGGCGGGGGAAGGCTACGAGCAGTACTTC.

This chain uses TRBV9 with TRBJ2-1, with D possibly matching TRBD2 (6 bases). Looked up from germline, CDR1 is SGDLS and CDR2 is YYNGEE. Trimming removed 2 bases from V and 2 bases from J, with 11 bases in between. The CDR3 is made up of 15 amino acids. The CDR3 region is CASSVWDSTYNEQFF. CDR3 coding DNA: TGTGCCAGCAGCGTCTGGGACTCCACCTACAATGAGCAGTTCTTC.

The gene calls are TRBV29-1 and TRBJ1-3; 7 bases are shared with TRBD1. The V gene end was trimmed by 3 bases and the J gene end by 2 bases; junction bases not matched to a gene: 4. The germline V gene has CDR1 SQVTM and CDR2 ANQGSEA. The CDR3 spans 14 residues. Here the CDR3 DNA reads TGCAGCGTTGACCTAACAGGGGCTGGAAACACCATATATTTT. Encoded protein: CSVDLTGAGNTIYF.

V gene TRBV5-1 combines with J gene TRBJ1-4, with TRBD1 matching over 7 bases. The CDR3 extends over 14 amino acids. V lost 3 bases to trimming and J lost 2 bases; unmatched junction nucleotides: 1. Germline assignment: CDR1 SGHRS and CDR2 YFSETQ. CDR3 region: CASSSGQTNEKLFF. CDR3 bases: TGCGCCAGCAGCTCGGGACAGACTAATGAAAAACTGTTTTTT.

V and J are TRBV4-1 and TRBJ2-3; D may be TRBD2 (6 bases). The germline V gene encodes CDR1 MGHRA and CDR2 YSYEKL. Trimming left V 0 bases short and J 1 base short, with 11 bases between. The CDR3 has 16 amino acids. The CDR3 spells CASSQEKWGGTDTQYF. As DNA, the CDR3 is TGCGCCAGCAGCCAAGAAAAGTGGGGGGGCACAGATACGCAGTATTTT.

This chain links TRBV19 with TRBJ2-7; the match to TRBD1 covers 7 bases. CDR3 length: 16 residues. With V trimmed by 3 bases and J by 5 bases, 13 bases remained unmatched. The germline V gene encodes CDR1 LNHDA and CDR2 SQIVND (reference sequence). The CDR3 spells CASSMGQSLRGNEQYF. CDR3 sequence (DNA): TGTGCCAGTAGTATGGGACAGAGTCTGAGGGGCAACGAGCAGTACTTC.

This chain joins TRBV18 and TRBJ2-7; perhaps TRBD1 as D (6 bases). V was pared by 3 bases and J by 5 bases, with 14 bases between. This CDR3 region has 14 residues. Looked up from germline, CDR1 is KGHSH and CDR2 is LQKENI. The CDR3 bases are TGTGCCAGCTCACCCCCAGGGGCCATCCACGAGCAGTACTTC. As protein: CASSPPGAIHEQYF.

A single count supports this clone. CDR3 DNA sequence: TGTGCCAGCAGCGTAGGGGGGGTAAATAATTCACCCCTCCACTTT. Residues: CASSVGGVNNSPLHF. The chain is built from TRBV9 and TRBJ1-6; D possibly corresponds to TRBD1 (5 bases). CDR3 length: 15 amino acids. Germline V gene data show CDR1 as SGDLS and CDR2 as YYNGEE. V was cut by 0 bases and J by 5 bases, with 9 bases left in between.

Concerning this clone itself: One junction end disagrees with the germline gene, perhaps due to a read error. Other nucleotide sequences in the sample specify the same CDR3. This chain joins TRBV9 and TRBJ2-5; 12 bases match TRBD1. The CDR3 has 15 amino acids. CDR1 and CDR2 from the germline V gene are SGDLS and YYNGEE. CDR3 residues: CASSVLGQGAETQYF. The CDR3 DNA reads TGCGCCAGCAGCGTATTGGGACAGGGGGCCGAGACCCAGTACTTC.

On this clone itself: Other DNA sequences of this sample code for an identical CDR3. The genes are TRBV5-4 and TRBJ2-3; possibly TRBD1 for D (6 bases). Trimming removed 0 bases from V and 1 base from J, with 18 bases in between. The CDR3 spans 18 residues. Germline-derived CDR1 and CDR2 are SGHNT and YYREEE (reference sequence). The CDR3 DNA reads as TGTGCCAGCAGCTTGGGGGGATATTCCAGGGGTGGCACAGATACGCAGTATTTT. Encoded protein: CASSLGGYSRGGTDTQYF.

The rearrangement links TRBV9 to TRBJ2-1; D not certain. Per the germline V gene, CDR1 is SGDLS and CDR2 is YYNGEE. Trimming took off 2 bases at V and 8 bases at J, with 17 bases between the two ends. The CDR3 consists of 15 residues. This chain's CDR3 is CASSVDLSRGDEQFF. The DNA of the CDR3 is TGTGCCAGCAGCGTGGATCTTTCCCGCGGCGATGAGCAGTTCTTC.

The chain couples TRBV2 to TRBJ2-5, with a weak D call TRBD1 (6 bases). Germline assignment: CDR1 SNHLY and CDR2 FYNNEI. The CDR3 consists of 13 residues. Trimming removed 6 bases from V and 5 bases from J, with 13 bases in between. The CDR3, as DNA: TGTGCCAGCAGCTCAGGCAGGGGTGAGACCCAGTACTTC. Its translation: CASSSGRGETQYF.

V gene TRBV28 combines with J gene TRBJ1-2; no reliable D call. The CDR3 spans 14 residues. The germline V gene has CDR1 MDHEN and CDR2 SYDVKM. Trimming cost V 4 bases and J 8 bases, with 17 bases left between them. This CDR3 is CASSSPPRPGGYTF. DNA for the CDR3: TGTGCCAGCAGTTCCCCGCCGCGGCCGGGGGGCTACACCTTC.

In its sample, this clone was seen once. The chain recombines TRBV19 with TRBJ2-4, with 9 bases identical to TRBD1. The CDR3 runs 15 residues. CDR1 LNHDA and CDR2 SQIVND come from the germline V gene (reference sequence). The ends lost 4 bases at V and 7 bases at J; junction bases unmatched: 8. CDR3 protein: CASSTPQGARNIQYF. Here the CDR3 DNA reads TGTGCCAGTAGTACCCCACAGGGGGCGAGGAACATTCAGTACTTC. The whole variable domain, filled in from reference TRBV19 and TRBJ2-4, reads DGGITQSPKYLFRKEGQNVTLSCEQNLNHDAMYWYRQDPGQGLRLIYYSQIVNDFQKGDIAEGYSVSREKKESFPLTVTSAQKNPTAFYLCASSTPQGARNIQYFGAGTRLSVL.

About this clone: An end of the junction does not agree with germline; a read error may underlie this. This rearrangement joins TRBV7-8 to TRBJ1-5; D is uncertain. Germline CDR1 SGHVS, CDR2 FQNEAQ. This CDR3 comprises 13 residues. The CDR3 reads CASSLASDQPQHF. The CDR3 nucleotides are TGTGCCAGCAGCTTAGCTAGCGATCAGCCCCAGCATTTT. Complete variable domain (other parts from reference TRBV7-8 and TRBJ1-5): GAGVSQSPRYKVAKRGQDVALRCDPISGHVSLFWYQQALGQGPEFLTYFQNEAQLDKSGLPSDRFFAERPEGSVSTLKIQRTQQEDSAVYLCASSLASDQPQHFGDGTRLSIL.

This clone was observed a few times. The chain is built from TRBV4-3 and TRBJ1-2, with D possibly being TRBD1 (5 bases). The CDR3 totals 14 residues. CDR1 and CDR2 from the germline V gene are LGHNA and YSLEER. Between the trimmed V and J ends, which lost 1 base and 8 bases, there was a span of 14 bases. The CDR3 is CASSQGTARGGYTF. The DNA for the CDR3 is TGCGCCAGCAGCCAAGGGACGGCCCGGGGGGGCTACACCTTC.

CDR3 region: CASSWTYSGNTIYF. The CDR3 nucleotides are TGTGCCAGCAGCTGGACTTACTCTGGAAACACCATATATTTT. The V and J genes are TRBV11-2 and TRBJ1-3; D is undetermined. Germline lookup yields CDR1 SGHAT and CDR2 FQNNGV. The CDR3 is made up of 14 amino acids. Between the trimmed V and J ends, which lost 4 bases and 0 bases, there was a span of 7 bases.

V is TRBV5-1 and J is TRBJ1-1; a weak D match, TRBD1 (6 bases). V lost 5 bases, J lost 0 bases, and 11 bases lay in between. In germline, CDR1 is SGHRS, CDR2 YFSETQ. This CDR3 is 14 amino acids long. The CDR3 nucleotides are TGCGCCAGCAGTCCGGGACATTTGAACACTGAAGCTTTCTTT. The encoded protein is CASSPGHLNTEAFF.

The chain combines TRBV30 with TRBJ2-1; perhaps TRBD2 as D (5 bases). Germline lookup yields CDR1 GTSNPN and CDR2 SVGIG (reference sequence). V lost 2 bases and J 13 bases, leaving 18 bases between the germline ends. This CDR3 contains 13 residues. The CDR3 DNA reads as TGTGCCTGGAGTAGTGGCGAGTCTCGGACTCAGTTCTTC. Translated: CAWSSGESRTQFF.

The chain recombines TRBV6-1 with TRBJ1-1; D is perhaps TRBD1 (6 bases). The germline V gene has CDR1 MNHNS and CDR2 SASEGT. This CDR3 spans 14 amino acids. Trimming took 8 bases from V and 0 from J, leaving 13 bases between them. The CDR3 spells CASAKGTLNTEAFF. In DNA, the CDR3 is TGTGCCAGCGCTAAAGGGACACTGAACACTGAAGCTTTCTTT.

The chain is built from TRBV6-5 and TRBJ2-2; 7 bases match TRBD2. Germline lookup yields CDR1 MNHEY and CDR2 SVGAGI. Trimming took 7 bases from V and 9 from J; bases not matched to a gene: 8. The CDR3 extends over 13 amino acids. The DNA for the CDR3 is TGTGCCAGCACCCGCTGGGGGGGGTGGGAGCTGTTTTTT. Residues: CASTRWGGWELFF.